The 11 T cell receptor beta chains given below trace back to one sample, sequenced in a study of response to subunit inactivated influenza vaccine. A single record per CDR3 protein comes from TCRdb applying MiXCR to the RT-PCR reads. This sample carries under 750,000 distinct CDR3 sequences, approximately 12% of them seen once, and the ten largest clones take about a tenth. Sequenced here: PBMCs from blood, sampled on the day of vaccination. Receptors originate from a man aged 50-60 years who received an inactivated influenza vaccine.

This clonotype was observed a few times. The chain recombines TRBV7-6 with TRBJ2-7; D uncertain. The ends were cut back, 4 bases at V and 5 bases at J, with 9 bases in the middle. Germline values: CDR1 SGHVS, CDR2 FNYEAQ. The CDR3 extends over 12 amino acids. CDR3 amino acids: CASSSYSNEQYF. CDR3 sequence (DNA): TGTGCCAGCAGCTCCTATAGCAACGAGCAGTACTTC.

This clonotype appeared a few times. The rearrangement links TRBV27 to TRBJ2-3, with 7 bases identical to TRBD2. Germline V gene data show CDR1 as MNHEY and CDR2 as SMNVEV (reference sequence). The CDR3 extends over 15 amino acids. The ends lost 4 bases at V and 2 bases at J; junction bases unmatched: 6. Written as DNA, the CDR3 is TGTGCCAGCAGTTCTAGCGGCAGCTACACAGATACGCAGTATTTT. It translates to CASSSSGSYTDTQYF.

This clonotype has at least ten counts. The chain uses TRBV28 and TRBJ1-2; D gene unclear. CDR3 size: 16 residues. CDR1 and CDR2 from the germline V gene are MDHEN and SYDVKM. Trimming cost V 2 bases and J 5 bases, with 18 bases left between them. CDR3 in DNA: TGTGCCAGCAGTTTAGTTTCGGGCAGTACCCGATATGGCTACACCTTC. It translates to CASSLVSGSTRYGYTF.

This clonotype was seen only a few times. The gene calls are TRBV6-5 and TRBJ1-2; D gene uncertain. The V end lost 0 bases, the J end lost 4 bases, and 15 bases lay between the germline ends. CDR3 length equals 16 residues. Per the germline V gene, CDR1 is MNHEY and CDR2 is SVGAGI. CDR3 nucleotides: TGTGCCAGCAGTTACTCGAGGGCCGAAACGGCCTATGGCTACACCTTC. Its translation: CASSYSRAETAYGYTF.

This rearrangement joins TRBV28 to TRBJ2-5; D is perhaps TRBD1 (5 bases). V dropped 1 base and J dropped 7 bases, with 25 bases sitting between them. CDR1 is MDHEN, CDR2 SYDVKM, per germline. The CDR3 extends over 18 amino acids. Here the CDR3 reads CASSLSTGQLRGRGTQYF. DNA of the CDR3: TGTGCCAGCAGTTTATCTACCGGGCAACTAAGGGGCCGAGGGACCCAGTACTTC.

The J gene is TRBJ2-1, the V gene TRBV20-1; D possibly corresponds to TRBD1 (6 bases). Germline V lookup: CDR1 DFQATT, CDR2 SNEGSKA (reference sequence). The CDR3 has 17 amino acids. V was pared by 1 base and J by 4 bases, with 20 bases between. The CDR3 loop reads CSARALDRPQLYNEQFF. As DNA, the CDR3 is TGCAGTGCTAGAGCTCTAGACAGGCCTCAATTGTACAATGAGCAGTTCTTC.

This clonotype was counted between two and nine times. The DNA for the CDR3 is TGTGCCAGCAGTTTCCAGGGGGATCAAGAGACCCAGTACTTC. Residues: CASSFQGDQETQYF. This chain joins TRBV27 and TRBJ2-5, with 7 bases matching TRBD1. The CDR3 extends over 14 amino acids. Germline V gives CDR1 MNHEY, CDR2 SMNVEV (reference sequence). With 3 bases clipped from V and 2 bases from J, the junction kept 3 bases outside the gene matches.

This clonotype was seen a single time. The rearrangement links TRBV18 to TRBJ2-7, with D perhaps TRBD2 (6 bases). This CDR3 region has 16 residues. Germline CDR1 reads KGHSH; CDR2 reads LQKENI. Trimming took 2 bases from V and 0 from J, leaving 14 bases between them. In nucleotides, the CDR3 is TGTGCCAGCTCACCAGGACCCACGGGAGCCTCCTACGAGCAGTACTTC. Translation: CASSPGPTGASYEQYF.

A remark on this clonotype: Germline is not matched at one junction end, which may reflect a read error. Here the CDR3 DNA reads TGTACCAGCAGTTTACGGCCAGCGGGACCCATGGTGGATGAGCAGTTCTTC. This translates into CTSSLRPAGPMVDEQFF. The V and J genes are TRBV11-2 and TRBJ2-1; 7 nucleotides agree with TRBD2. The CDR3 extends over 17 amino acids. Germline assignment: CDR1 SGHAT and CDR2 FQNNGV.

The rearrangement joins TRBV20-1 to TRBJ2-7; TRBD2 matches 9 bases. This CDR3 has 14 amino acids. J was trimmed by 0 bases and V by 6 bases; bases with no gene match: 6. Germline V gives CDR1 DFQATT, CDR2 SNEGSKA (reference sequence). The CDR3 nucleotides are TGCAGTGCCGATAGCGGGGGAAGCTCCTACGAGCAGTACTTC. As protein: CSADSGGSSYEQYF.

J is TRBJ2-5 and V is TRBV25-1, with no clear D. The germline V gene has CDR1 MGHDK and CDR2 SYGVNS. The V and J ends lost 7 bases and 5 bases respectively, with 8 bases between them. The CDR3 sequence is 11 residues long. This chain's CDR3 is CASTKGETQYF. As DNA, the CDR3 is TGTGCCAGCACGAAAGGGGAGACCCAGTACTTC.